Included here is one T cell receptor (beta chain) sequence, with context. Cohorts were based on clinical histories the participants reported. The CDR3 extends over 14 amino acids. The V gene lost 4 bases and the J gene lost 6 bases, with 12 bases spanning the gap. Germline loops: CDR1 SGHAT, CDR2 FQNNGV. In the original workflow: Amplified reference gene primers provided the basis for estimating nucleated cell counts. The assay was immunoSEQ multiplex PCR, and TCRdb's table has in-frame clones only and misses some. The DNA was the basis for D and trimming; V, J and clone size are from that table. The table includes just over 300,000 clones, approximately 84% detected once. The data were taken from a study of blood T cell repertoires in COVID-19. Study in general: Material from acute and convalescent COVID-19 was sourced from the United States, Italy and Spain. PBMCs, B-cell-depleted T cells, or T cells provided the cDNA or gDNA that made up the material.

Sequencing was performed on PBMCs or T cells enriched from blood (not recorded which). This clonotype originated in a man younger than 45 who had recovered from COVID-19. The J gene is TRBJ2-2, the V gene TRBV11-2, with a tentative D call TRBD2 (5 bases). CDR3 nucleotide sequence: TGTGCCAGCAGCTCTCTAGCTCCTCCCGGGGAGCTGTTTTTT. Translation: CASSSLAPPGELFF.